This TCR beta chain emerged from a study of blood T cell repertoires in COVID-19. For the study at large: Samples of COVID-19 (acute and convalescent) were obtained from the United States, Italy and Spain. The analysed material was cDNA or gDNA that came from T cells, B-cell-depleted T cells, or PBMCs.

Original analysis: For nucleated cells, counts were estimated from reference gene primer amplification. Sequencing was performed with immunoSEQ multiplex PCR; in TCRdb, only in-frame clones are kept and a portion is missing. V, J and clone size are taken as reported in that table, and D and trimming were inferred from the DNA itself. The table has approximately 200,000 clones, around 90% seen once. CDR1 and CDR2 (germline): SGHVS, FQNEAQ. The ends lost 5 bases at V and 7 bases at J; junction bases unmatched: 12. This CDR3 contains 16 residues. This sequence was found in a man aged 18 to 29 with active or convalescent COVID-19. The V and J genes are TRBV7-8 and TRBJ1-5, with 9 bases that match TRBD1. The material sequenced was peripheral blood. In DNA, the CDR3 is TGTGCCAGCAGCCCACGCCGGAAGGACAGGGGCCAGCCCCAGCATTTT. The encoded protein is CASSPRRKDRGQPQHF.